The entry that follows covers one T cell receptor beta chain sequence. Its specificity is unknown. This specimen comes from a study of cytomegalovirus exposure and HLA in healthy donors. Overall study: HLA-typed donors were the source of 83 million or so unique TCRs, which an early data release held. Study observations and caveats: One variant, a missense change in DCLRE1C, was linked in a later analysis to TCR beta V- and J-gene trimming. Further analysis was carried out later, and it showed several of the most significant clusters appearing linked to common viral pathogens. In a later analysis, compared with equally common non-associated chains, HLA-associated beta chains were more expanded.

This CDR3 has 16 residues. V lost 0 bases and J lost 4, with 12 bases in between. Germline V gene sequence: CDR1 SEHNR, CDR2 FQNEAQ (reference sequence). Primers: 60 Vbeta forward and 13 Jbeta reverse. The repertoire was sequenced with immunoSEQ multiplex PCR; TCRdb's copy has only in-frame clones and lacks some. The data show about 130,000 clones, with around 70% seen just once and approximately 2.6% held by the top ten. The gene calls are TRBV7-9 and TRBJ1-4; D call uncertain. The receptor comes from a human donor in good health. Source material: PBMCs. The CDR3 region is CASSLAQGRGNEKLFF. DNA for the CDR3: TGTGCCAGCAGCTTAGCGCAAGGCCGGGGTAATGAAAAACTGTTTTTT. The complete variable domain, with remaining parts taken from reference TRBV7-9 and TRBJ1-4, reads DTGVSQNPRHKITKRGQNVTFRCDPISEHNRLYWYRQTLGQGPEFLTYFQNEAQLEKSRLLSDRFSAERPKGSFSTLEIQRTEQGDSAMYLCASSLAQGRGNEKLFFGSGTQLSVL.